This T cell receptor (beta chain) was recovered during a study of cytomegalovirus exposure and HLA in healthy donors. The CDR3 runs to 17 residues. V shed 4 bases and J shed 2 bases, with 20 bases lying between them. Germline V gene data show CDR1 as LNHNV and CDR2 as YYDKDF (reference sequence). Primers included in the PCR were 60 Vbeta and 13 Jbeta primers. Sequencing used immunoSEQ multiplex PCR; TCRdb keeps in-frame clones, though not all of them. This table has more than 95,000 clones, about 81% appearing once. This TCR was recovered from a young woman in good health and CMV-seronegative. The chain carries TRBV15 and TRBJ2-5; D might be TRBD2 (6 bases). The sample comprised PBMCs. The CDR3 sequence: CATSNLHGRDSQETQYF. CDR3 sequence (DNA): TGTGCCACCAGCAACCTCCACGGCCGGGACTCGCAAGAGACCCAGTACTTC.